This T cell receptor beta chain derives from a study of blood T cell repertoires in COVID-19. Study-wide context: COVID-19 samples, acute and convalescent, were from the United States, Italy and Spain. T cells, B-cell-depleted T cells, or PBMCs supplied cDNA or gDNA.

Methods used by the authors: For nucleated cells, counts were estimated from reference gene primer amplification. This table comes from immunoSEQ multiplex PCR, and its TCRdb copy is limited to in-frame clones, with some not included. D and trimming were read from the DNA, whereas the V and J calls and clone size are those reported in that table. The sample carries 95,000 to 120,000 clones, approximately 85% recorded once. The CDR3 contains 14 residues. J was trimmed by 7 bases and V by 6 bases; bases with no gene match: 5. The germline V gene has CDR1 SNHLY and CDR2 FYNNEI. This TCR derives from a man aged 35 to 55 with acute or convalescent COVID-19. The sample was peripheral blood. The chain joins TRBV2 to TRBJ2-4; 11 bases match TRBD1. The CDR3 nucleotides read TGTGCCAGCAGCCGGGACAGGGGGAGCAACATTCAGTACTTC. As protein: CASSRDRGSNIQYF.